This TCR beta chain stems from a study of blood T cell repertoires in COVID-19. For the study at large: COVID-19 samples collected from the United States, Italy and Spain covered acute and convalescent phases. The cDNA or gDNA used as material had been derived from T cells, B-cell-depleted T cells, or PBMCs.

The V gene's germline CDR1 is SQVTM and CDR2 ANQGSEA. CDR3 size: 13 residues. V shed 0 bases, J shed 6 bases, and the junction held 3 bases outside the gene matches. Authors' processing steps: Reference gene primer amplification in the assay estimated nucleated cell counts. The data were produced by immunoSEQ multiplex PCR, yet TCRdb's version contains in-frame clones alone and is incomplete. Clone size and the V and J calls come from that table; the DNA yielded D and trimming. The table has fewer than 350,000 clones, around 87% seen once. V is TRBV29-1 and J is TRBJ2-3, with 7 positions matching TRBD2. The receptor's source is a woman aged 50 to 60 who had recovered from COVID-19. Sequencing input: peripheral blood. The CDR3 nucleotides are TGCAGCGTTGAAGAGGGGGGAGGGGATACGCAGTATTTT. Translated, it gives CSVEEGGGDTQYF.